What follows describes a single T cell receptor beta chain. No antigen is known for it. Sequencing used immunoSEQ multiplex PCR; TCRdb keeps in-frame clones, though not all of them. The sample carries 30,000 to 40,000 clones, about four fifths recorded once. V was cut by 3 bases and J by 0 bases, with 9 bases left in between. Per germline, CDR1 SGHRS and CDR2 YFSETQ. CDR3 size: 15 residues. This sample is part of a study of a mutant IDH1 vaccine in newly diagnosed glioma. The wider study: Patients got their first vaccination 4-6 weeks after radiotherapy alone, or with temozolomide cycles. Among treated patients, around 60% were male and approximately 40% female, and mean age was 40.4 years. Week 35 was safety follow-up visit V12; week 47 was end-of-study visit V13. General study results and limits: Top peripheral T cell clonotype shifts appeared unrelated to pseudoprogression.

Noted time point: week 35, safety follow-up. Mutant IDH1 20-mer peptide, at 300 ug, made up each vaccine dose, with topical imiquimod. This TCR came from a man aged 40-50 years with glioma. Some clones in this sample may be carry-over from other donors' samples. This sample comprised PBMCs, obtained from a glioma patient whose treatment included an IDH1 peptide vaccine. The genes are TRBV5-1 and TRBJ1-4; D is unclear. The DNA for the CDR3 is TGCGCCAGCAGCTCGGCACGAGCAACTAATGAAAAACTGTTTTTT. Protein product: CASSSARATNEKLFF.